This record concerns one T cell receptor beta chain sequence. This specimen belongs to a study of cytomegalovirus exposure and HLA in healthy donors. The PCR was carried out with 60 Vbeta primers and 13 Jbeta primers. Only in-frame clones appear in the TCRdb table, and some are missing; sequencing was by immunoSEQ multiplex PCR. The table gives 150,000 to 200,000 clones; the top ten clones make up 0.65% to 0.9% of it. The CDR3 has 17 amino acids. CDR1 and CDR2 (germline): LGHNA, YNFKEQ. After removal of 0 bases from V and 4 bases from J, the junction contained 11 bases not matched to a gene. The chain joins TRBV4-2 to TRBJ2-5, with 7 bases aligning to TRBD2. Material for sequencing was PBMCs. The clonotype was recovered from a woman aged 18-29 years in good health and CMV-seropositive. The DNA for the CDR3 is TGTGCCAGCAGCCAAGAGGTAGAAGCGGGGCGCCGAGAGACCCAGTACTTC. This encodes CASSQEVEAGRRETQYF.